This T cell receptor beta chain was identified during a study of glioma-infiltrating T cells. Germline CDR1 and CDR2: DFQATT and SNEGSKA (reference sequence). V was clipped by 6 bases and J by 0 bases; unmatched bases: 5. The CDR3 covers 16 residues. Using RNA template, CDR3s of TCR alpha and beta were amplified with iRepertoire arm-PCR. Via MiXCR, TCRdb re-called the multiplex PCR reads, giving one row per CDR3 protein. The profile shows 100,000 to 150,000 distinct CDR3 sequences, around 23% of them singletons. Sequenced material: glioma tissue, nonneoplastic brain tissue, or PBMCs (not recorded which). The receptor was isolated from a human donor with low-grade glioma or glioblastoma, undergoing nonglioma brain surgery, or in good health (not recorded which). The chain has TRBV20-1 and TRBJ2-3; TRBD2 agrees at 14 bases. The CDR3 nucleotides are TGCAGTGCCATAAGACTAGCGGGGGGGAGCACAGATACGCAGTATTTT. This translates into CSAIRLAGGSTDTQYF.